This T cell receptor (beta chain) appears in the sequencing data of a study of cytomegalovirus exposure and HLA in healthy donors. Study-level results: Within the 120 or so validation repertoires, first-cohort TCR clusters tended to co-occur, according to a later analysis. The study recorded fewer than 200 TCR beta chains that were cytomegalovirus-associated. The classifier reportedly diagnosed cytomegalovirus status with high sensitivity and specificity.

This clone was seen a single time. Its antigen is as yet unknown. This table comes from immunoSEQ multiplex PCR, and its TCRdb copy is limited to in-frame clones, with some not included. The sample consists of 100,000 to 150,000 clones, about 94% of them appearing once. This CDR3 contains 17 residues. J lost 0 bases, V lost 2 bases, and 5 bases had no gene match. CDR1 is MDHEN and CDR2 is SYDVKM in the germline V gene. This clonotype originated in a woman under 30 in good health and CMV-seronegative. The sample consisted of PBMCs. The J gene is TRBJ2-1, the V gene TRBV28, with 9 bases identical to TRBD1. Written as DNA, the CDR3 is TGTGCCAGCAGTTTACCAGTGACAGGGGGCTCCTACAATGAGCAGTTCTTC. It specifies CASSLPVTGGSYNEQFF.